The rows below give T cell receptor beta chains drawn from one sample of a study of blood T cell repertoires in COVID-19. Generated by immunoSEQ multiplex PCR, the TCRdb table keeps only in-frame clones and is missing some. The table shows roughly 200,000 clones, with 75% to 90% occurring only once. The specimen was peripheral blood. Source of these receptors: a human donor with active or convalescent COVID-19. The donor label of this sample is uncertain. The CDR3 runs from the conserved cysteine through the conserved F or W. The order of the fields is clone size, J gene, D gene, V gene, CDR3 length, CDR3 protein, CDR3 DNA. D genes are given only for firm matches. Where a row states a size, it is once, few, many or the class of an expanded clone; other rows omit it.

.,TRBJ2-7,TRBD1,TRBV19,14,CASSARDSFYEQYF,TGTGCCAGTAGTGCCCGGGACAGCTTTTACGAGCAGTACTTC
once,TRBJ2-5,.,TRBV5-1,15,CASSLDLGYQETQYF,TGCGCCAGCAGCTTGGACCTTGGCTACCAAGAGACCCAGTACTTC
few,TRBJ2-7,.,TRBV29-1,13,CSVDSLGTYEQYF,TGCAGCGTCGATAGCCTCGGGACATACGAGCAGTACTTC
once,TRBJ2-1,TRBD1,TRBV10-1,18,CASSDPSDPGQALDGQFF,TGCGCCAGCAGTGATCCTTCTGATCCGGGACAGGCTCTTGATGGGCAGTTCTTC
few,TRBJ1-1,.,TRBV9,13,CASSVSGGTEAFF,TGTGCCAGCAGCGTCTCGGGGGGCACTGAAGCTTTCTTT
.,TRBJ1-3,TRBD1,TRBV7-9,16,CASSFLGTGVGNTIYF,TGTGCCAGCAGCTTCCTCGGGACAGGGGTAGGAAACACCATATATTTT
.,TRBJ1-2,.,TRBV28,11,CASRLRGGYTF,TGTGCCAGCAGGCTTCGAGGGGGTTACACCTTC
.,TRBJ1-2,TRBD1,TRBV7-6,15,CASSLGRTGRYGYTF,TGTGCCAGCAGCTTAGGTAGGACAGGGCGGTATGGCTACACCTTC
.,TRBJ2-3,.,TRBV27,17,CASSSPRGALTEDTQYF,TGTGCCAGCAGTTCCCCCAGGGGGGCCCTTACCGAGGATACGCAGTATTTT
.,TRBJ2-1,.,TRBV5-1,15,CASSFFPGAYNEQFF,TGCGCCAGCAGCTTCTTCCCAGGGGCCTACAATGAGCAGTTCTTC
.,TRBJ2-3,TRBD2,TRBV18,16,CASSPLAGGFTDTQYF,TGTGCCAGCTCACCTCTAGCGGGGGGCTTCACAGATACGCAGTATTTT